This T cell receptor (beta chain) was observed in a study of OX40 agonist ivuxolimab in advanced cancers. Study overall: Of mixed ages from about 20 to 90 and averaging approximately 60 years, the group was around 78% male. Past anti-PD-1, anti-PD-L1 or anti-CTLA-4 therapy was accepted, and 30% to 45% had received some.

This CDR3 is built from 14 residues. Trimming took off 2 bases at V and 7 bases at J, with 15 bases between the two ends. CDR1 is SGHDT, CDR2 YYEEEE, per germline. TCRdb's table, derived via immunoSEQ multiplex PCR, lists solely in-frame clones and lacks some. This table has over 55,000 clones, approximately 86% appearing once. V is TRBV5-6 and J is TRBJ1-1; D gene uncertain. The source of this sequence is an adult with an advanced solid tumor such as melanoma, head and neck, liver or kidney cancer. The sample consisted of CD4+ or CD8+ T cells sorted from blood, taken in a trial of the OX40 agonist ivuxolimab. CDR3 DNA sequence: TGTGCCAGCAGCTTACGGGCTTCGGAGGGTGAAGCTTTCTTT. It specifies CASSLRASEGEAFF.